The sequence of this TCR beta chain was determined in a study of control samples from healthy donors and cancer patients. Repertoires were generated with immunoSEQ multiplex PCR, while TCRdb's copy carries only in-frame clones and drops some. The sample yields fewer than 200,000 clones, 93% seen once. V lost 1 base and J 0 bases, leaving 12 bases between the germline ends. This CDR3 is built from 16 residues. Germline V gene lookup returns CDR1 LGHNA and CDR2 YSLEER. V gene TRBV4-3 combines with J gene TRBJ1-2; maybe TRBD1 (6 bases). Sequencing was done on a sample of blood. This TCR derives from a woman aged 60 to 75 in good health. The CDR3 sequence: CASSQGGQIANYGYTF. The CDR3 DNA follows: TGCGCCAGCAGCCAAGGAGGACAGATCGCTAACTATGGCTACACCTTC.